This passage covers 4 T cell receptor beta chains from one sample sequenced in a study of cytomegalovirus exposure and HLA in healthy donors. PCR involved 60 Vbeta and 13 Jbeta primers. TCRdb keeps only in-frame clones here, not all; method: immunoSEQ multiplex PCR. This sample yields under 120,000 clones, of which about 80% are seen a single time; about 2.6% belongs to the top ten. Sequencing used PBMCs. Every receptor here comes from a man in his fifties in good health and CMV-seropositive.

This sequence joins TRBV27 and TRBJ1-2, with D uncertain. CDR1 and CDR2 (germline): MNHEY, SMNVEV (reference sequence). The V and J ends lost 5 bases and 3 bases respectively, with 10 bases between them. This CDR3 spans 13 amino acids. CDR3 nucleotide sequence: TGTGCCAGCAGTCAAACAGCGGACTATGGCTACACCTTC. It is translated as CASSQTADYGYTF.

The gene calls are TRBV5-1 and TRBJ1-1; 9 bases are a match to TRBD1. In germline, CDR1 is SGHRS, CDR2 YFSETQ. Germline trimming cut 4 bases from V and 3 bases from J; bases unmatched to any gene: 16. The CDR3 has 18 amino acids. The DNA for the CDR3 is TGCGCCAGCAGCGCCGCGGCCCCGGGACAGGGAGGGTACACTGAAGCTTTCTTT. This encodes CASSAAAPGQGGYTEAFF.

This clone has more than one count but fewer than ten. The chain is built from TRBV10-3 and TRBJ1-2; D is uncertain. Between the trimmed V and J ends, which lost 8 bases and 5 bases, there was a span of 18 bases. This CDR3 contains 14 residues. Looked up from germline, CDR1 is ENHRY and CDR2 is SYGVKD. The CDR3 region has the DNA TGTGCCATCCGTAGCCGGAGTCAGTTATATGGCTACACCTTC. Translating it yields CAIRSRSQLYGYTF.

This clone was observed once. The chain couples TRBV7-3 to TRBJ2-1, with 7 nucleotides matching TRBD1. Per the germline V gene, CDR1 is SGHTA and CDR2 is FQGTGA. Trimming at V came to 2 bases and at J to 4 bases, leaving 5 bases not matched to a gene. The CDR3 is made up of 15 amino acids. The CDR3: CASSLDGQVYNEQFF. The CDR3 DNA sequence: TGTGCCAGCAGCTTAGACGGACAGGTTTACAATGAGCAGTTCTTC.